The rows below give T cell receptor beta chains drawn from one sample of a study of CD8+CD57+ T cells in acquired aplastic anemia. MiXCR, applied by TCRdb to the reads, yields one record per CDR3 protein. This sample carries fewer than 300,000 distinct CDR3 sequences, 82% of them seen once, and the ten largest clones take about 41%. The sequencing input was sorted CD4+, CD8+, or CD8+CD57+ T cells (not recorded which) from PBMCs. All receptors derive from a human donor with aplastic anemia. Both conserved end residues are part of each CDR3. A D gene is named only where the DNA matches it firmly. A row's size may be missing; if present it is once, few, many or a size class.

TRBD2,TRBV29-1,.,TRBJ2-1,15,TGCAGCGTTGAGATCCCGGGAGGGATAATCAATGAGCAGTTCTTC,CSVEIPGGIINEQFF
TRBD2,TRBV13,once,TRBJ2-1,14,TGTGCCAGCGGCTTGAGCGGGAGTAGGGATGAGCAGTTCTTC,CASGLSGSRDEQFF
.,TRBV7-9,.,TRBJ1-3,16,TGTGTCAGAAGCATTAGGTGGAGTTCGAGTGGAAACACCATATATTTT,CVRSIRWSSSGNTIYF
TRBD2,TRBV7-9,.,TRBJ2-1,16,TGTGCCAGCAGCCAGCGGGGCGGAGGCGGTCAGGATGAGCAGTTCTTC,CASSQRGGGGQDEQFF
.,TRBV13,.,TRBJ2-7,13,TGTGCCAGCAGCTTAACAGGAGCAAACGAGCAGTACTTC,CASSLTGANEQYF
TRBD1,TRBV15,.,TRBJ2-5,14,TGTGCCACCAGCAGAGGACAGGGCGGGGAGACCCAGTACTTC,CATSRGQGGETQYF
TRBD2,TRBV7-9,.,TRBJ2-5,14,TGTGCCACCAGCTGTCACAGCGGGGAAGAGACCCAGTACTTC,CATSCHSGEETQYF
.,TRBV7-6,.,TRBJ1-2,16,TGTGCCAGCACCCTAGAGAGGGACGGGCCTGTAGCCAGCTACACCTTC,CASTLERDGPVASYTF
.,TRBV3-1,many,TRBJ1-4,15,TGTGCCAGCAGCCCCGGCGAGGGTGGGAATGAAAAACTGTTTTTT,CASSPGEGGNEKLFF
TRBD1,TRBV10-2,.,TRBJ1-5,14,TGCGCCAGCAGTGAGTCCACAGGGGTACAGCCCCAGCATTTT,CASSESTGVQPQHF
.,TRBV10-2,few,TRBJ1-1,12,TGCGCCAGCAGTGAGAGACAGGCTGAAGCTTTCTTT,CASSERQAEAFF
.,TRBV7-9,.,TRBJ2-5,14,TGTGCCAGCAGCCCCCAGACTACTCTCACCGGCGAGCTGTTC,CASSPQTTLTGELF
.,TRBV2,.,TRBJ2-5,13,TGTGCCAGCGGTTACCGGGGGCAAGATGCGCAGTACTTT,CASGYRGQDAQYF
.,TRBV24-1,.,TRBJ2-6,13,TGTGCCACGGGGGAATCTGGGGCCAACGTCCTGACTTTC,CATGESGANVLTF
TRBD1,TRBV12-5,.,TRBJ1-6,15,TGTGCTAGTGCCTCCGGGACAGGGGGCAATTCACCCCTCCACTTT,CASASGTGGNSPLHF
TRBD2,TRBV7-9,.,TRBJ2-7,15,TGTGCCAGCAGCTTGCAAAAAAGCGGGGTCTGCGATGAGTACTTC,CASSLQKSGVCDEYF
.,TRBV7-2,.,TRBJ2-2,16,TGTGCCAGCAGCTTTGAATTATACGGGAACGCCGGGGCGCTGTTTTTT,CASSFELYGNAGALFF
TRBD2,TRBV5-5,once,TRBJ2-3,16,TGTGCCAGCAGCTCCGGGGCGGGGGATCACACAGATACGCAGTATTTT,CASSSGAGDHTDTQYF
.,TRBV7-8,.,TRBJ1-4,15,TGTGCCAGCAGCTCCACGAGAGCGGGTAATGCAAAACTGTTTTTT,CASSSTRAGNAKLFF
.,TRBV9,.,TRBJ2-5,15,TGTGCCAGCGGATCAGCTGGGACCATTCAGTACTCCGAGTACTTC,CASGSAGTIQYSEYF
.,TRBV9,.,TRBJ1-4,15,TGTGCCAGCAGCTTAAGCGGGCGAAAGAATGAAAACCTGTTTTTT,CASSLSGRKNENLFF
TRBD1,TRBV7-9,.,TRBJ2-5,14,TGTGCCGGACAGGGGGCTAGGGAGAACGAGTACTTGTGGTTC,CAGQGARENEYLWF
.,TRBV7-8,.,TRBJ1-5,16,TGTGCCAGCAGCCTGATGGGCGGTCCCGAGAAGCAGCACCAGCATTTT,CASSLMGGPEKQHQHF
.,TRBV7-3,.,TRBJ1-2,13,TGTGCCAGCAGCTTTTCAATAAGTTATGGCTACACCTTC,CASSFSISYGYTF
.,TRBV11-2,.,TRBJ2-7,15,TGTGCCAGCAGCCGGGAGAGGGGCTTTACCTACGAGCAGTACTTC,CASSRERGFTYEQYF
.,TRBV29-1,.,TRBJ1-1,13,TGCAGCGGCGCGGGACGGACAAACACTGAAGCTTTCTTT,CSGAGRTNTEAFF
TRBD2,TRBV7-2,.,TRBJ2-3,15,TGTGCCAGCAGCTTAGGGGGAGGGAGCGATACGACGCAGTATTTT,CASSLGGGSDTTQYF
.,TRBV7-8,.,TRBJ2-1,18,TGTGCCAGCAGCTTAGCCGGCGCCCCCGATACCCAGTATAATGAGCAGTTCTTC,CASSLAGAPDTQYNEQFF
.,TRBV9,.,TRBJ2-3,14,TGTGCCAGCGGAGGAGCTGGGGACCCCGAGTACTTCGGTTTT,CASGGAGDPEYFGF
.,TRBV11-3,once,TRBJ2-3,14,TGTGCCAGCAGCCCTGGACTGACCACAGATACGCAGTATTTT,CASSPGLTTDTQYF
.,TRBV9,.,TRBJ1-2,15,TGTGCCAGCAGCGCCGGGGCAGGGAGGCAGTTCTTCGACACCTTC,CASSAGAGRQFFDTF
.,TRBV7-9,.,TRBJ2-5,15,TGTGCCAGCAGCTTTCAGTGGGGGGCAGGGAGGGACCAGTACTTC,CASSFQWGAGRDQYF
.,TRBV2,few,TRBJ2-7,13,TGTGCCAGCGGGGCCGGGGGTAGAGATACGCAGTACTTC,CASGAGGRDTQYF
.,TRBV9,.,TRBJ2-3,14,TGTGCCAGCAGCGCATGGGGAGCCGACACCGGGGAGCATTTT,CASSAWGADTGEHF
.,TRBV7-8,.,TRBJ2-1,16,TGTGCCAGCAGCTCTGGGGGAACGGGGGGACAGGTCTTGCAGTTCTTC,CASSSGGTGGQVLQFF
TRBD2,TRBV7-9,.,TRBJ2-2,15,TGTGCCAGCAGCTCACTAGCGCTGAACACCGGGGAGCTGTTTTTT,CASSSLALNTGELFF
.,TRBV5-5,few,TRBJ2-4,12,TGTGCCAGCAGAGGAGAGGGGAACATTCAGTACTTC,CASRGEGNIQYF
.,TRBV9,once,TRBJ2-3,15,TGTGCCAGCAGCGTAGCTTCGAGCCGAGGAGATACGCAGTATTTT,CASSVASSRGDTQYF
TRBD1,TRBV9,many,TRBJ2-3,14,TGTGCCAGCAGCTCACGGGACAGGGGCTTGGACTATGATTTT,CASSSRDRGLDYDF
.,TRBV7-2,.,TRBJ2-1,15,TGTGCCAGCAGCTATACTAGCCGTCGCGAGAATGAGCAGTTCTTC,CASSYTSRRENEQFF
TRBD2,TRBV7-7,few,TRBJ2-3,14,TGTGCCGGTCGTGGAGCGGGAGGTCCCGATACGCAGTATTTT,CAGRGAGGPDTQYF
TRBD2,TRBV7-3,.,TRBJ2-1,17,TGTGCCAGCAGTTCTAGCGGGGGGAGCCGGTCCGCAGTAGAGCAGTTCTTC,CASSSSGGSRSAVEQFF
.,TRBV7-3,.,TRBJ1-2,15,TGTGCCAGCAGCTTCACGAGCTCCTACAATGATCAGTTCACCTTC,CASSFTSSYNDQFTF